These 15 T cell receptor beta chains share one sample of origin, sequenced in a study of CD8 T cells in ankylosing spondylitis. From the 5' RACE reads, TCRdb called clonotypes with MiXCR, one entry per CDR3 protein. The sample records more than 110,000 distinct CDR3 sequences, about 8% being singletons. Sequenced sample: synovial fluid, either unsorted or a sorted T cell fraction (not recorded which). These receptors were collected from a male donor with ankylosing spondylitis.

Remarks on this clonotype: A read error may produce the germline difference seen at one junction end. DNA of the CDR3: TGTGCTAGCAGCCACAGGCGAGTGAGCACCGGGGAGCTGTTTTTT. Amino acid sequence: CASSHRRVSTGELFF. The chain employs TRBV7-7 and TRBJ2-2; tentatively, D is TRBD1 (5 bases). The germline V gene has CDR1 SSHAT and CDR2 FNYEAQ (reference sequence). This CDR3 spans 15 amino acids. Complete variable domain (other parts from reference TRBV7-7 and TRBJ2-2): GAGVSQSPRYKVTKRGQDVTLRCDPISSHATLYWYQQALGQGPEFLTYFNYEAQPDKSGLPSDRFSAERPEGSISTLTIQRTEQRDSAMYRCASSHRRVSTGELFFGEGSRLTVL.

The sample holds a few counts of this clonotype. V is TRBV29-1 and J is TRBJ1-4; perhaps TRBD1 as D (5 bases). This CDR3 is built from 11 residues. V was clipped by 5 bases and J by 9 bases, with 10 bases between them. Germline CDR1 and CDR2: SQVTM and ANQGSEA. For the CDR3, the DNA is TGCAGCGTTAAGGGACGGAAAAAACTGTTTTTT. Translating gives CSVKGRKKLFF.

The chain combines TRBV20-1 with TRBJ2-7, with D maybe TRBD2 (6 bases). V gave up 1 base and J gave up 2 bases, with 9 bases separating them. Germline values: CDR1 DFQATT, CDR2 SNEGSKA (reference sequence). This CDR3 spans 13 amino acids. The chain's CDR3 is CSARVSGTYEQYF. The CDR3 DNA sequence: TGCAGTGCTAGAGTTAGCGGAACCTACGAGCAGTACTTC.

This clonotype has a count of ten or more. The CDR3 spells CSARIAGGGPGISYEQYF. In DNA form, the CDR3 reads TGCAGTGCTAGAATAGCGGGAGGTGGCCCCGGGATATCCTACGAGCAGTACTTC. The V call is TRBV20-1, the J call TRBJ2-7, with 10 bases matching TRBD2. The CDR3 covers 18 residues. CDR1 is DFQATT, CDR2 SNEGSKA, per germline (reference sequence). V lost 2 bases, J lost 1 base, and 14 bases stayed unmatched.

In its sample, this clonotype was seen a few times. This rearrangement joins TRBV11-2 to TRBJ2-2; TRBD2 aligns across 9 bases. The CDR3 consists of 16 residues. Germline CDR1 is SGHAT and CDR2 is FQNNGV. V was pared by 1 base and J by 4 bases, with 4 bases of the junction left unmatched. The CDR3 is CASSLVAGGVTGELFF. The CDR3, as DNA: TGTGCCAGCAGCTTAGTTGCGGGGGGGGTCACCGGGGAGCTGTTTTTT.

This clonotype came up a few times. This sequence joins TRBV27 and TRBJ2-5, with D possibly called TRBD1 or TRBD2 (5 bases each). The CDR3 spans 14 residues. V shed 6 bases and J shed 2 bases, with 13 bases lying between them. Germline V gene data show CDR1 as MNHEY and CDR2 as SMNVEV (reference sequence). The CDR3 coding sequence is TGTGCCAGCAGCCTCGACAGAGGGCAAGAGACCCAGTACTTC. This encodes CASSLDRGQETQYF.

This clonotype was counted at least ten times. The chain couples TRBV28 to TRBJ2-1, with D possibly being TRBD1 (6 bases). CDR3 size: 12 residues. CDR1 is MDHEN, CDR2 SYDVKM, per germline. Trimming cost V 7 bases and J 9 bases, with 13 bases left between them. CDR3 in amino acids: CASNRGGSEQFF. CDR3 sequence (DNA): TGTGCCAGCAACCGAGGGGGTTCTGAGCAGTTCTTC.

This clonotype was counted at least ten times. The chain links TRBV6-1 to TRBJ2-1, with 7 positions matching TRBD2. CDR1 is MNHNS and CDR2 is SASEGT in the germline V gene. J gave up 2 bases and V 4 bases, and 5 bases lay outside the gene matches. The CDR3 runs 15 residues. In DNA form, the CDR3 reads TGTGCCAGCAGTGGGACTAGAGGAACCTACAATGAGCAGTTCTTC. It codes for CASSGTRGTYNEQFF.

The table lists this clonotype with many counts. The chain recombines TRBV6-1 with TRBJ2-5; D unclear. The V gene lost 6 bases and the J gene lost 5 bases, with 10 bases spanning the gap. This CDR3 is 12 amino acids long. Germline V gene data show CDR1 as MNHNS and CDR2 as SASEGT. The DNA for the CDR3 is TGTGCCAGCAGCCCTCTGACTGAGACCCAGTACTTC. Translated, it gives CASSPLTETQYF.

The V and J genes are TRBV4-2 and TRBJ2-7; 9 bases are a match to TRBD1. The CDR3 runs 18 residues. Germline V lookup: CDR1 LGHNA, CDR2 YNFKEQ. With V trimmed by 0 bases and J by 4 bases, 13 bases remained unmatched. The CDR3 coding sequence is TGTGCCAGCAGCCAAGAGGGGACGTTCGGGACAGGGCGGTACGAGCAGTACTTC. It yields the protein CASSQEGTFGTGRYEQYF.

This clonotype came up a few times. The chain recombines TRBV14 with TRBJ1-5; D uncertain. Germline CDR1 SGHDN, CDR2 FVKESK. This CDR3 has 14 residues. V was pared by 1 base and J by 5 bases, with 9 bases between. CDR3 residues: CASSQVGQDQPQHF. CDR3 nucleotides: TGTGCCAGCAGCCAAGTAGGTCAGGATCAGCCCCAGCATTTT.

This clonotype has a count of ten or more. CDR3 loop: CASSLDRAGYEQYF. The CDR3, as DNA: TGCGCCAGCAGCTTGGACAGGGCGGGCTACGAGCAGTACTTC. The V gene is TRBV5-1, the J gene TRBJ2-7, with D maybe TRBD1 (6 bases). The CDR3 is 14 residues long. The germline V gene encodes CDR1 SGHRS and CDR2 YFSETQ. V was shortened by 0 bases and J by 3 bases, with 10 bases between the two germline ends.

This clonotype occurred many times. The rearrangement uses TRBV4-2 and TRBJ2-5; maybe TRBD1 (5 bases). The germline V gene has CDR1 LGHNA and CDR2 YNFKEQ. The CDR3 is 16 residues long. Deletions cut 1 base from V and 7 bases from J, with 19 bases between. CDR3 coding DNA: TGTGCCAGCAGCCAAGGGTCCGGGCAGGGTTATCGGACCCAGTACTTC. Protein product: CASSQGSGQGYRTQYF.

The genes are TRBV11-2 and TRBJ2-2, with 8 bases lining up with TRBD1. Germline V gene lookup returns CDR1 SGHAT and CDR2 FQNNGV. The V segment lost 0 bases and the J segment 3 bases; nucleotides outside the gene matches: 3. CDR3 length: 16 residues. For the CDR3, the DNA is TGTGCCAGCAGCTTAGAGGACAGGGCCTACACCGGGGAGCTGTTTTTT. Protein sequence: CASSLEDRAYTGELFF.

This clonotype occurred many times. The chain is built from TRBV12-3 or TRBV12-4 and TRBJ1-6; 8 nucleotides agree with TRBD1. V was pared by 6 bases and J by 9 bases, with 13 bases of the junction left unmatched. This CDR3 has 16 amino acids. Written as DNA, the CDR3 is TGTGCCAGCAGCGGGCGACAGGGGCAACGGGGTTCACCCCTCCACTTT. Protein: CASSGRQGQRGSPLHF.